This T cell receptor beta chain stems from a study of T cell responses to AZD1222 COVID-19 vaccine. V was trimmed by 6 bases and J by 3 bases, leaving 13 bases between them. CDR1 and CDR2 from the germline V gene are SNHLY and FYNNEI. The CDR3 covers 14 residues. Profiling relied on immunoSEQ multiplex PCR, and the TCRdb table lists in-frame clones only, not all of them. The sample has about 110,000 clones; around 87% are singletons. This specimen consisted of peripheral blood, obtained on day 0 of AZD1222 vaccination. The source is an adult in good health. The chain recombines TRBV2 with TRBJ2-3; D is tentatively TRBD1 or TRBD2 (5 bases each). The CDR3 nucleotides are TGTGCCAGCAGGCCCCGGGACGGGACAGATACGCAGTATTTT. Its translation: CASRPRDGTDTQYF.